This T cell receptor beta chain was identified during a study of technical replicates of blood from several donors. The assay was immunoSEQ multiplex PCR, and TCRdb's table has in-frame clones only and misses some. The sample contains some 66,000 clones, 95% to 98% of which appear only once. CDR3 length: 12 residues. Trimming removed 6 bases from V and 3 bases from J, with 9 bases in between. Germline assignment: CDR1 SGHNT and CDR2 YYREEE (reference sequence). This clone has only a few counts. The sequencing input was T cells isolated from PBMCs. This TCR came from a human donor in good health. The V call is TRBV5-4, the J call TRBJ1-1; TRBD1 is a possible D gene (5 bases). DNA of the CDR3: TGTGCCAGCAACGGCAGGGACACTGAAGCTTTCTTT. This sequence encodes CASNGRDTEAFF.